Presented here are 30 T cell receptor beta chains from one specimen sequenced in a study of Ad26.COV2.S vaccination and SARS-CoV-2 variants listed by TCRdb under 2021. Library generation was performed with the immunoSEQ multiplex PCR assay. Imported from immuneACCESS, the table was reduced by TCRdb to in-frame sequences with V and J called. These copies leave out some clones; in studies compared against another copy, an unresolved V gene accounts for under half, and the cause of the remainder is not known. For this sample the table gives 250,000 or so clones, of which roughly 89% were detected only once. Roughly 3% of the sample lies in the top ten. The treatment or condition label here, explained by the study, means: roughly 20 received Ad26.COV2.S at low or high dose, single or two shots; a few received placebo; per-sample allocation not given. Repertoires of vaccine and placebo recipients were sequenced from samples taken on day 63 after the first injection.

Sample: peripheral blood, taken in a trial of Ad26.COV2.S vaccine versus placebo. These receptors all come from a person aged 18-60 years who received the Ad26.COV2.S COVID-19 vaccine or a placebo.

V gene TRBV7-9 combines with J gene TRBJ1-1; D gene uncertain. CDR3 length equals 18 residues. Germline lookup yields CDR1 SEHNR and CDR2 FQNEAQ (reference sequence). Trimming cost V 2 bases and J 3 bases, with 22 bases left between them. This CDR3 reads CASSLFSGLTRMDTEAFF. The CDR3 bases are TGTGCCAGCAGCTTATTTAGTGGCTTAACCCGAATGGACACTGAAGCTTTCTTT.

The chain combines TRBV5-1 with TRBJ1-2; 8 bases agree with TRBD1. Germline CDR1 and CDR2: SGHRS and YFSETQ. V dropped 4 bases and J dropped 0; count of bases not matched to a gene: 5. The CDR3 is 15 residues long. The CDR3 DNA sequence: TGCGCCAGCAGCCCAGAGACAGGGGCTAACTATGGCTACACCTTC. Amino acid sequence: CASSPETGANYGYTF.

A single count supports this clone. The chain couples TRBV4-2 to TRBJ2-5; D is perhaps TRBD1 (5 bases). Germline assignment: CDR1 LGHNA and CDR2 YNFKEQ. The CDR3 is 17 residues long. Trimming shortened V by 0 bases and J by 2 bases, and 16 bases separated the two germline ends. CDR3 sequence: CASSQDLDLGVQETQYF. The CDR3 bases are TGTGCCAGCAGCCAAGATCTGGACCTAGGGGTTCAAGAGACCCAGTACTTC.

The gene calls are TRBV7-8 and TRBJ2-7; weak D call: TRBD1 (5 bases). The CDR3 spans 11 residues. V lost 5 bases and J lost 4, with 6 bases in between. Per germline, CDR1 SGHVS and CDR2 FQNEAQ. The CDR3 bases are TGTGCCAGCAGCCGACAGTACGAGCAGTACTTC. Amino acids: CASSRQYEQYF.

This chain links TRBV6-2 or TRBV6-3 with TRBJ2-1; 9 nucleotides agree with TRBD1. This CDR3 comprises 14 residues. In germline, CDR1 is MNHEY, CDR2 SVGEGT. J lost 6 bases, V lost 4 bases, and 4 bases had no gene match. In DNA form, the CDR3 reads TGTGCCAGCAGTTCCGGGACAGGGTCCAATGAGCAGTTCTTC. Amino acids: CASSSGTGSNEQFF.

Concerning this clone: One end of the junction does not line up with germline, which may come from a read error. The chain is built from TRBV12-3 or TRBV12-4 and TRBJ1-2; 7 bases are a match to TRBD1. This CDR3 has 11 residues. This CDR3 reads CASSPDRSLHF. CDR3 bases: TGTGCCAGCAGTCCGGACAGGAGTCTACACTTC.

V is TRBV9 and J is TRBJ2-1, with a tentative D call TRBD2 (6 bases). The germline V and J ends were trimmed by 0 bases and 0 bases, with 16 bases remaining between them. The CDR3 extends over 18 amino acids. Germline V gives CDR1 SGDLS, CDR2 YYNGEE. The CDR3 sequence is CASSVGTGTQASYNEQFF. The CDR3 coding sequence is TGTGCCAGCAGCGTAGGAACCGGGACTCAAGCCTCCTACAATGAGCAGTTCTTC. Variable domain in full (rest from reference TRBV9 and TRBJ2-1): DSGVTQTPKHLITATGQRVTLRCSPRSGDLSVYWYQQSLDQGLQFLIQYYNGEERAKGNILERFSAQQFPDLHSELNLSSLELGDSALYFCASSVGTGTQASYNEQFFGPGTRLTVL.

The chain recombines TRBV6-6 with TRBJ2-2; D remains unclear. CDR3 length: 15 amino acids. Germline CDR1 MNHNY, CDR2 SVGAGI (reference sequence). V gave up 2 bases and J gave up 6 bases, with 13 bases separating them. The CDR3 sequence is CASSYGLGAPGELFF. The CDR3 DNA reads as TGTGCCAGCAGTTACGGGCTCGGAGCACCCGGGGAGCTGTTTTTT.

The chain is built from TRBV27 and TRBJ1-2, with 8 bases identical to TRBD1. The V and J ends lost 4 bases and 8 bases, in that order; junction bases with no gene match: 15. This CDR3 is built from 16 residues. Germline V gene sequence: CDR1 MNHEY, CDR2 SMNVEV (reference sequence). The CDR3 loop is CASSYHTRQGLDGYTF. The CDR3 DNA follows: TGTGCCAGCAGTTACCACACCCGACAGGGGCTTGACGGCTACACCTTC.

The CDR3, as DNA: TGTGCCAGCAGCCCGACAGGGGGTTACTCTGGAAACACCATATATTTT. It is translated as CASSPTGGYSGNTIYF. The J gene is TRBJ1-3, the V gene TRBV7-2, with 9 bases that match TRBD1. The CDR3 covers 16 residues. J gave up 0 bases and V 5 bases, and 5 bases lay outside the gene matches. Germline lookup yields CDR1 SGHTA and CDR2 FQGNSA.

The count of this clone is one. This chain uses TRBV18 with TRBJ1-2, with 9 bases fitting TRBD1. CDR1 and CDR2 (germline): KGHSH, LQKENI. V lost 6 bases and J lost 6; bases outside the gene matches: 5. The CDR3 is 13 amino acids. The CDR3 coding sequence is TGTGCCAGCTCGACAGGGACAGGGAATGGCTACACCTTC. Encoded protein: CASSTGTGNGYTF.

J is TRBJ1-2 and V is TRBV15, with D possibly TRBD1 on 6 matching bases. Trimming removed 0 bases at V and 8 bases at J, with 16 bases between. The CDR3 is 15 residues long. The germline CDR1 and CDR2 sequences are LNHNV and YYDKDF (reference sequence). The CDR3 bases are TGTGCCACCAGCAGAGATCTCGACAGGTGGAACGGCTACACCTTC. This sequence encodes CATSRDLDRWNGYTF.

The gene calls are TRBV7-2 and TRBJ2-3; D remains unclear. Germline values: CDR1 SGHTA, CDR2 FQGNSA. The CDR3 is made up of 14 amino acids. The ends were cut back, 1 base at V and 10 bases at J, with 15 bases in the middle. CDR3 DNA sequence: TGTGCCAGCAGCTTAGAGTTGTTGGACCGAGCGCAGTATTTT. Its protein is CASSLELLDRAQYF.

The V and J genes are TRBV7-2 and TRBJ2-2; no clear D gene. The CDR3 is 15 amino acids. Germline loops: CDR1 SGHTA, CDR2 FQGNSA. V lost 3 bases to trimming and J lost 6 bases, with 14 bases between them. The CDR3 here is CASSLGWRAAGELFF. The CDR3 nucleotides read TGTGCCAGCAGCTTGGGGTGGCGTGCGGCCGGGGAGCTGTTTTTT.

The chain links TRBV15 to TRBJ2-6; 8 nucleotides match TRBD2. The V gene end was trimmed by 5 bases and the J gene end by 2 bases; junction bases not matched to a gene: 5. This CDR3 comprises 16 residues. Germline CDR1 reads LNHNV; CDR2 reads YYDKDF (reference sequence). The CDR3 sequence: CATSPGGVTGANVLTF. The CDR3 region has the DNA TGTGCCACCAGCCCCGGGGGGGTGACTGGGGCCAACGTCCTGACTTTC.

The chain joins TRBV21-1 to TRBJ1-5; no check of the table's D call, TRBD1, against the DNA was made. TRBV21-1 is a recognized pseudogene. This CDR3 contains 15 residues. DNA for the CDR3: TGTGCTAGCAGCAAAGCGGGACAGGACAATCAGCCCCAGCATTTT. It yields the protein CASSKAGQDNQPQHF.

The chain recombines TRBV18 with TRBJ1-1; TRBD1 aligns across 9 bases. This CDR3 has 13 residues. The ends lost 3 bases at V and 10 bases at J; junction bases unmatched: 6. Germline CDR1 KGHSH, CDR2 LQKENI. The CDR3 bases are TGTGCCAGCTCACCCACAGGGGGCGCGGGAGCTTTCTTT. Protein: CASSPTGGAGAFF.

The chain has TRBV5-3 and TRBJ2-2; D ambiguous. TRBV5-3 is reported as an ORF; its role is uncertain. The ends were cut back, 10 bases at V and 4 bases at J, with 8 bases in the middle. The CDR3 consists of 11 residues. CDR3 DNA: TGTGCCGCCAAGAGCACCGGGGAGCTGTTTTTT. Its translation is CAAKSTGELFF.

V usage is TRBV4-2 and J usage is TRBJ2-2, with D hard to call. This CDR3 comprises 12 residues. The germline gives CDR1 LGHNA, CDR2 YNFKEQ. With 1 base removed from V and 8 bases from J, the gap between germline ends came to 5 bases. The CDR3 region is CASSQVPGELFF. The CDR3 coding sequence is TGTGCCAGCAGCCAAGTGCCAGGGGAGCTGTTTTTT.

As concerns this clone: The sample has other DNA sequences that encode this CDR3 too. V is TRBV11-2 and J is TRBJ2-3; D perhaps matches TRBD2 (5 bases). This CDR3 spans 14 amino acids. Germline CDR1 is SGHAT and CDR2 is FQNNGV. Trimming stripped 0 bases from V and 2 bases from J, with 6 bases between. CDR3 bases: TGTGCCAGCAGCTTAGAAGGACTCACAGATACGCAGTATTTT. Its translation is CASSLEGLTDTQYF. Based on the CDR3 plus reference TRBV11-2 and TRBJ2-3, the full variable domain is EAGVAQSPRYKIIEKRQSVAFWCNPISGHATLYWYQQILGQGPKLLIQFQNNGVVDDSQLPKDRFSAERLKGVDSTLKIQPAKLEDSAVYLCASSLEGLTDTQYFGPGTRLTVL.

The chain carries TRBV7-9 and TRBJ2-5, with D possibly TRBD2 on 6 matching bases. The germline V gene encodes CDR1 SEHNR and CDR2 FQNEAQ (reference sequence). The CDR3 extends over 16 amino acids. V was trimmed by 2 bases and J by 5 bases, leaving 18 bases between them. As DNA, the CDR3 is TGTGCCAGCAGCTTATCGGTGACTAGAAACGAGGAGACCCAGTACTTC. Encoded protein: CASSLSVTRNEETQYF.

In nucleotides, the CDR3 is TGCGCCAGCAGCTCAGGGAGTTCTAATGAAAAACTGTTTTTT. Translating gives CASSSGSSNEKLFF. V is TRBV5-1 and J is TRBJ1-4, with D possibly being TRBD1 (5 bases). Germline CDR1 reads SGHRS; CDR2 reads YFSETQ. V was trimmed by 3 bases and J by 3 bases, leaving 9 bases between them. The CDR3 extends over 14 amino acids. The whole variable domain, filled in from reference TRBV5-1 and TRBJ1-4, reads KAGVTQTPRYLIKTRGQQVTLSCSPISGHRSVSWYQQTPGQGLQFLFEYFSETQRNKGNFPGRFSGRQFSNSRSEMNVSTLELGDSALYLCASSSGSSNEKLFFGSGTQLSVL.

This rearrangement joins TRBV3-1 (or the pseudogene TRBV3-2) to TRBJ1-3; D is unresolved. V was clipped by 1 base and J by 0 bases, with 7 bases between them. The V gene's germline CDR1 is LGHDT and CDR2 YNNKEL (reference sequence). This CDR3 has 15 amino acids. DNA for the CDR3: TGTGCCAGCAGCCAAGTTCTGCCCTCTGGAAACACCATATATTTT. This translates into CASSQVLPSGNTIYF.

This chain's CDR3 is CASSLRGANYGYTF. CDR3 coding DNA: TGTGCCAGCAGCTTAAGGGGGGCTAACTATGGCTACACCTTC. This chain uses TRBV5-4 with TRBJ1-2, with D possibly being TRBD1 (6 bases). Germline V gene lookup returns CDR1 SGHNT and CDR2 YYREEE (reference sequence). The CDR3 length is 14 residues. Trimming took 2 bases from V and 0 from J, leaving 8 bases between them.

The chain carries TRBV9 and TRBJ2-5, with 10 bases fitting TRBD2. The CDR3 is 17 residues long. CDR1 SGDLS and CDR2 YYNGEE come from the germline V gene. J lost 4 bases, V lost 0 bases, and 9 bases had no gene match. The CDR3 here is CASSVGERGGLGETQYF. The CDR3 region has the DNA TGTGCCAGCAGCGTAGGGGAGCGGGGGGGCCTAGGAGAGACCCAGTACTTC.

This clone was observed once. The chain links TRBV4-2 to TRBJ2-5, with a possible D match to TRBD2 (5 bases). CDR1 and CDR2 (germline): LGHNA, YNFKEQ. With 1 base removed from V and 2 bases from J, the gap between germline ends came to 17 bases. This CDR3 comprises 17 residues. In nucleotides, the CDR3 is TGTGCCAGCAGCCAAGCAAAGGCCGGACTGACACAAGAGACCCAGTACTTC. This sequence encodes CASSQAKAGLTQETQYF.

Written as DNA, the CDR3 is TGCGCCAGCAGCCAAGGAGGGACTAGCGGGGGCCATGAGCAGTTCTTC. Translating gives CASSQGGTSGGHEQFF. The chain employs TRBV4-3 and TRBJ2-1; TRBD2 aligns across 14 bases. Looked up from germline, CDR1 is LGHNA and CDR2 is YSLEER. The CDR3 covers 16 residues. With V trimmed by 1 base and J by 8 bases, 4 bases remained unmatched.

This sequence joins TRBV9 and TRBJ2-1; D perhaps matches TRBD1 (9 bases). The CDR3 length is 17 residues. Between the trimmed V and J ends, which lost 0 bases and 2 bases, there was a span of 15 bases. Germline CDR1 and CDR2: SGDLS and YYNGEE. CDR3 sequence: CASSVAGGDRAYNEQFF. The DNA for the CDR3 is TGTGCCAGCAGCGTAGCGGGGGGGGACAGGGCCTACAATGAGCAGTTCTTC.

The rearrangement joins TRBV5-1 to TRBJ2-5; 8 nucleotides align to TRBD2. This CDR3 is 17 amino acids long. Germline-derived CDR1 and CDR2 are SGHRS and YFSETQ. Unmatched junction bases numbered 12, after V lost 1 base and J lost 4 bases. CDR3 amino acids: CASSLIRPAGEGETQYF. The CDR3 region has the DNA TGCGCCAGCAGCTTGATTCGTCCAGCGGGAGAAGGAGAGACCCAGTACTTC.

CDR3 in amino acids: CATRGVNTEAFF. Written as DNA, the CDR3 is TGTGCCACCAGGGGGGTGAACACTGAAGCTTTCTTT. The gene calls are TRBV24-1 and TRBJ1-1; D may be TRBD1 (5 bases). This CDR3 contains 12 residues. Between the trimmed V and J ends, which lost 7 bases and 0 bases, there was a span of 5 bases. The V gene's germline CDR1 is KGHDR and CDR2 SFDVKD.